This T cell receptor (beta chain) was identified during a study of shared T cell receptors in the human thymus. Only a few counts were recorded for this clone. TCRdb's copy holds only in-frame clones and misses some; the assay was immunoSEQ multiplex PCR. The sample has almost 550,000 clones; about four fifths are singletons. Looked up from germline, CDR1 is SGDLS and CDR2 is YYNGEE. The length of the CDR3 is 14 residues. Trimming cost V 2 bases and J 7 bases, with 12 bases left between them. The same data also went into a second study, on human thymus T cells. This second report adds: Resections removed during corrective heart surgery provided the thymus tissue used. Related research reported highly overlapping thymic repertoires among unrelated individuals.

Sequencing was done on a sample of thymocytes. This TCR came from a boy under three years old with a congenital heart defect. This chain links TRBV9 with TRBJ2-2; D possibly corresponds to TRBD1 (5 bases). This chain's CDR3 is CASSVLDIFGELFF. The DNA of the CDR3 is TGTGCCAGCAGCGTCTTGGACATTTTCGGGGAGCTGTTTTTT.